Below, 6 T cell receptor beta chains from the same sample are listed, as sequenced in a study of cytomegalovirus exposure and HLA in healthy donors. PCR primers comprised 60 Vbeta and 13 Jbeta primers. Clones were read by immunoSEQ multiplex PCR, and TCRdb kept only the in-frame ones, dropping some. Here the sample spans about 170,000 clones, 65% to 75% being singletons. What was sequenced was PBMCs. Every receptor here comes from a girl between 10 and 17 years old in good health and CMV-seronegative.

The V call is TRBV2, the J call TRBJ1-5; TRBD1 agrees at 7 bases. Germline V gene lookup returns CDR1 SNHLY and CDR2 FYNNEI. J lost 2 bases, V lost 6 bases, and 7 bases had no gene match. The CDR3 has 15 residues. CDR3 sequence: CASSQRGQGNQPQHF. CDR3 DNA sequence: TGTGCCAGCAGCCAAAGGGGGCAGGGCAATCAGCCCCAGCATTTT.

The gene calls are TRBV6-5 and TRBJ1-1; D gene unclear. Germline V gene data show CDR1 as MNHEY and CDR2 as SVGAGI. CDR3 length: 14 amino acids. Trimming shortened V by 0 bases and J by 3 bases, and 8 bases separated the two germline ends. Here the CDR3 reads CASSYSNPDTEAFF. The CDR3 nucleotides read TGTGCCAGCAGTTACTCCAACCCGGACACTGAAGCTTTCTTT.

The chain links TRBV19 to TRBJ2-6; 8 bases fit TRBD2. This CDR3 has 15 amino acids. Trimming took 5 bases from V and 4 from J; bases not matched to a gene: 4. Germline V gene sequence: CDR1 LNHDA, CDR2 SQIVND (reference sequence). The CDR3 DNA sequence: TGTGCCAGTAGTGACGGGGGGGCCGGGGCCAACGTCCTGACTTTC. Residues: CASSDGGAGANVLTF.

The V and J genes are TRBV2 and TRBJ1-2; 7 nucleotides align to TRBD1. CDR1 is SNHLY, CDR2 FYNNEI, per germline. There are 20 residues in the CDR3. V lost 2 bases and J lost 0; bases outside the gene matches: 18. CDR3 coding DNA: TGTGCCAGCAGTGAATTGGGGCTGACAGGGAGGTCTCCCACTAACTATGGCTACACCTTC. Translating gives CASSELGLTGRSPTNYGYTF.

The gene calls are TRBV9 and TRBJ1-5; D unclear. Germline V gene lookup returns CDR1 SGDLS and CDR2 YYNGEE. The CDR3 length is 15 residues. V was clipped by 2 bases and J by 7 bases, with 16 bases between them. CDR3 residues: CASSVGSEVGQPQHF. DNA for the CDR3: TGTGCCAGCAGCGTGGGGTCGGAGGTCGGACAGCCCCAGCATTTT.

The chain has TRBV7-3 and TRBJ1-3, with no clear D. Deletions cut 2 bases from V and 4 bases from J, with 9 bases between. The germline gives CDR1 SGHTA, CDR2 FQGTGA. The CDR3 has 14 amino acids. The CDR3 DNA is TGTGCCAGCAGCTTAGGAGGGCCGGGAAACACCATATATTTT. Translating it yields CASSLGGPGNTIYF.